Given below is one T cell receptor beta chain in context. The time point is: blood at routine non-recurrence follow-up after resection. No cells were sorted before sequencing. The whole RNA sequenced was extracted from tumor, nontumor lung or frozen PBMC. The sample comes from a study of spatial heterogeneity in lung cancer. Overall study: The average count in raw reads for each unique TCR and UMI combination exceeded eight appearances.

Germline loops: CDR1 SGDLS, CDR2 YYNGEE. This CDR3 spans 18 amino acids. V shed 0 bases and J 4 bases; nucleotides not matched to a gene: 15. TCRdb called the 5' RACE reads again in MiXCR, with one record for every CDR3 protein. Of about 70,000 distinct CDR3 sequences listed, roughly 8.9% were seen once; the top ten hold 1.9%. The gene calls are TRBV9 and TRBJ1-2; 7 bases are shared with TRBD1. This clonotype was obtained from a female donor with early-stage non-small cell lung cancer. This material consisted of PBMCs, taken at follow-up. The CDR3 is CASSVGVTGRGQSYGYTF. The DNA for the CDR3 is TGTGCCAGCAGCGTAGGTGTCACCGGACGGGGACAGTCCTATGGCTACACCTTC.